The clone carrying this T cell receptor beta chain has a count of ten or more. Its specificity is unknown. The data originate from a study of response to subunit inactivated influenza vaccine. Whole-study results and caveats: Every seasonal influenza vaccination brings in few new T cells, the authors suggested.

MiXCR was run by TCRdb on the RT-PCR reads, yielding one entry per CDR3 protein. In the table there are about 780,000 distinct CDR3 sequences, approximately 18% of which are singletons. The CDR3 runs 15 residues. V was shortened by 2 bases and J by 6 bases, with 16 bases between the two germline ends. Per the germline V gene, CDR1 is MNHNS and CDR2 is SASEGT. The sequences come from PBMCs from blood, collected 4 to 6 days after vaccination. This clonotype was sampled from a man aged 45 to 65 who received an inactivated influenza vaccine. The chain is built from TRBV6-1 and TRBJ1-2; D remains unclear. The CDR3: CASSETSVGFNGYTF. The CDR3 nucleotides are TGTGCCAGCAGTGAAACCAGCGTAGGGTTTAATGGCTACACCTTC.